These 18 T cell receptor beta chains share one sample of origin, sequenced in a study of blood T cell repertoires in COVID-19. Generated by immunoSEQ multiplex PCR, the TCRdb table keeps only in-frame clones and is missing some. The sample carries a few hundred thousand clones, roughly 80% recorded once. Sequenced: PBMCs or T cells enriched from blood (not recorded which). Source of these receptors: a woman aged 40-49 years with acute COVID-19.

This chain links TRBV7-3 with TRBJ2-1; tentative D call: TRBD2 (6 bases). The CDR3 length is 14 residues. Trimming cost V 3 bases and J 7 bases, with 13 bases left between them. Germline loops: CDR1 SGHTA, CDR2 FQGTGA. CDR3 nucleotide sequence: TGTGCCAGCAGCTTCCTAGGACGGGGGAATGAGCAGTTCTTC. This sequence encodes CASSFLGRGNEQFF.

This clone was seen a few times. The chain is built from TRBV19 and TRBJ1-2; 7 bases line up with TRBD1. Per germline, CDR1 LNHDA and CDR2 SQIVND (reference sequence). The CDR3 has 13 residues. V trimming: 4 bases; J trimming: 4 bases; junction bases outside the gene matches: 3. The DNA for the CDR3 is TGTGCCAGTAGTACTGGACAGGTCTATGGCTACACCTTC. Translated: CASSTGQVYGYTF.

About this clone: Given the absence of the conserved phenylalanine or tryptophan at the CDR3 end, a read error is likely. The DNA is left out, because the CDR3 cannot be placed on it with certainty; the CDR3 is given as TCRdb lists it. The chain combines TRBV2 with TRBJ1-2. The CDR3 length equals 14 residues, ends included. Germline V gives CDR1 SNHLY, CDR2 FYNNEI. The CDR3 loop reads CASSYIIGQEVIKY.

The chain recombines TRBV29-1 with TRBJ1-2; maybe TRBD1 (5 bases). V lost 5 bases and J lost 6, with 13 bases in between. The CDR3 has 12 amino acids. Germline V CDR1 and CDR2: SQVTM, ANQGSEA. CDR3 sequence reads: CSVSQTGDGYTF. As DNA, the CDR3 is TGCAGCGTTTCCCAAACAGGAGATGGCTACACCTTC.

The chain joins TRBV5-4 to TRBJ1-2, with D tentatively TRBD1 (5 bases). This CDR3 is built from 14 residues. V lost 0 bases to trimming and J lost 3 bases, with 9 bases between them. The germline gives CDR1 SGHNT, CDR2 YYREEE (reference sequence). CDR3 sequence: CASSLDRMDYGYTF. For the CDR3, the DNA is TGTGCCAGCAGCTTGGACAGGATGGACTATGGCTACACCTTC.

The rearrangement uses TRBV3-1 (or the pseudogene TRBV3-2) and TRBJ2-3, with 9 positions matching TRBD1. Germline CDR1 LGHDT, CDR2 YNNKEL (reference sequence). CDR3 length: 15 residues. V shed 5 bases and J 1 base; nucleotides not matched to a gene: 4. The CDR3 spells CASSTTGGGTDTQYF. The CDR3 DNA reads as TGTGCCAGCAGCACGACAGGGGGAGGCACAGATACGCAGTATTTT.

The chain recombines TRBV9 with TRBJ2-5; a possible D gene is TRBD1 (6 bases). This CDR3 is built from 12 residues. Per the germline V gene, CDR1 is SGDLS and CDR2 is YYNGEE. The V end was cut by 5 bases, the J end by 3 bases, with 8 bases between. This CDR3 is CASSRTEETQYF. The CDR3 region has the DNA TGTGCCAGCAGTAGGACAGAAGAGACCCAGTACTTC. The variable domain in full, with the rest retrieved from reference TRBV9 and TRBJ2-5, is DSGVTQTPKHLITATGQRVTLRCSPRSGDLSVYWYQQSLDQGLQFLIQYYNGEERAKGNILERFSAQQFPDLHSELNLSSLELGDSALYFCASSRTEETQYFGPGTRLLVL.

CDR3 bases: TGTGCCTGGAGCCAGGGGCTGTTCTATGGCTACACCTTC. Its translation: CAWSQGLFYGYTF. The genes are TRBV30 and TRBJ1-2, with D tentatively TRBD1 (6 bases). The CDR3 runs to 13 residues. Trimming left V 3 bases short and J 4 bases short, with 12 bases between. Germline lookup yields CDR1 GTSNPN and CDR2 SVGIG (reference sequence).

The chain joins TRBV30 to TRBJ1-2; TRBD1 matches 8 bases. The germline V gene has CDR1 GTSNPN and CDR2 SVGIG (reference sequence). CDR3 length equals 15 residues. V lost 6 bases to trimming and J lost 8 bases; unmatched junction nucleotides: 17. CDR3 DNA sequence: TGTGCCTGTACGCGGGCAGGGGGCTTGCTTGGCGGCTACACCTTC. Protein sequence: CACTRAGGLLGGYTF.

The genes are TRBV29-1 and TRBJ1-1; TRBD1 might be the D (5 bases). Germline V CDR1 and CDR2: SQVTM, ANQGSEA. CDR3 length: 13 residues. Trimming left V 7 bases short and J 0 bases short, with 12 bases between. CDR3 nucleotides: TGCAGCGCAGCCACAGGATTGAACACTGAAGCTTTCTTT. Its translation is CSAATGLNTEAFF.

This chain links TRBV9 with TRBJ2-7, with 12 bases matching TRBD2. The ends lost 4 bases at V and 2 bases at J; junction bases unmatched: 10. Germline CDR1 SGDLS, CDR2 YYNGEE. The length of the CDR3 is 17 residues. The CDR3 loop reads CASSLSPTSGSAYEQYF. The CDR3 DNA sequence: TGTGCCAGCAGCCTCTCTCCGACTAGCGGGAGTGCCTACGAGCAGTACTTC.

This chain joins TRBV4-1 and TRBJ2-3; 10 bases line up with TRBD2. The ends lost 8 bases at V and 6 bases at J; junction bases unmatched: 11. The CDR3 covers 15 residues. Germline V gene data show CDR1 as MGHRA and CDR2 as YSYEKL. CDR3 in DNA: TGCGCCAGCTCAAGGACTAGCGGCCAGCAGGATACGCAGTATTTT. Encoded protein: CASSRTSGQQDTQYF.

This sequence joins TRBV11-2 and TRBJ2-7, with 10 bases lining up with TRBD1. The CDR3 covers 15 residues. V lost 1 base to trimming and J lost 4 bases; unmatched junction nucleotides: 4. Germline V gives CDR1 SGHAT, CDR2 FQNNGV. CDR3 DNA: TGTGCCAGCAGCTTAGCGGGGGACAGGGGTTACGAGCAGTACTTC. Translation: CASSLAGDRGYEQYF. Looking up the rest from reference TRBV11-2 and TRBJ2-7 gives the full variable domain: EAGVAQSPRYKIIEKRQSVAFWCNPISGHATLYWYQQILGQGPKLLIQFQNNGVVDDSQLPKDRFSAERLKGVDSTLKIQPAKLEDSAVYLCASSLAGDRGYEQYFGPGTRLTVT.

The V call is TRBV28, the J call TRBJ2-1; D remains unclear. CDR3 size: 14 residues. V lost 3 bases to trimming and J lost 2 bases, with 8 bases between them. Germline V CDR1 and CDR2: MDHEN, SYDVKM. The CDR3 region is CASSLAVTYNEQFF. CDR3 nucleotide sequence: TGTGCCAGCAGTTTGGCTGTAACCTACAATGAGCAGTTCTTC.

The rearrangement links TRBV11-2 to TRBJ1-2; D remains unclear. Germline values: CDR1 SGHAT, CDR2 FQNNGV. V lost 3 bases and J 3 bases, leaving 5 bases between the germline ends. The length of the CDR3 is 12 residues. In DNA, the CDR3 is TGTGCCAGCAGCTTCCCCGACTATGGCTACACCTTC. It yields the protein CASSFPDYGYTF.

The genes are TRBV19 and TRBJ1-5; 8 positions match TRBD1. The CDR3 runs to 15 residues. Germline CDR1 LNHDA, CDR2 SQIVND (reference sequence). V dropped 5 bases and J dropped 2; count of bases not matched to a gene: 5. The CDR3 loop is CASSHDRGRNQPQHF. In nucleotides, the CDR3 is TGTGCCAGTAGTCACGACAGGGGTCGCAATCAGCCCCAGCATTTT.

This chain links TRBV4-3 with TRBJ2-2; 16 bases agree with TRBD2. The CDR3 length is 17 residues. CDR1 LGHNA and CDR2 YSLEER come from the germline V gene. J gave up 7 bases and V 4 bases, and 6 bases lay outside the gene matches. CDR3 nucleotide sequence: TGCGCCAGCAGCCTGGGACTAGCGGGGGGGCCCGGCGGGGAGCTGTTTTTT. Translating gives CASSLGLAGGPGGELFF.

The chain uses TRBV4-3 and TRBJ2-3; D is perhaps TRBD2 (6 bases). This CDR3 comprises 14 residues. The germline gives CDR1 LGHNA, CDR2 YSLEER. Trimming shortened V by 3 bases and J by 4 bases, and 11 bases separated the two germline ends. CDR3 coding DNA: TGCGCCAGCAGCCACGGGGGACGCCCAGATACGCAGTATTTT. The encoded protein is CASSHGGRPDTQYF.